This passage covers 10 T cell receptor beta chains from one sample sequenced in a study of CD8+ T cells in alopecia areata. Treatment denoted: oral pan-JAK inhibitor, 5-10 mg twice daily. Extraction and reverse transcription of RNA yielded cDNA as the sequencing template. Using immunoSEQ multiplex PCR, the repertoire was profiled, and TCRdb retains in-frame clones only, with some absent. The sample has roughly 210,000 clones; 43% are singletons. The sequences come from CD4+ T cells sorted from blood, collected around week 37, from a patient treated with tofacitinib. These receptors all come from a human donor with alopecia areata.

This chain connects TRBV28 to TRBJ2-5; 13 bases match TRBD2. Germline assignment: CDR1 MDHEN and CDR2 SYDVKM. J was trimmed by 5 bases and V by 6 bases; bases with no gene match: 6. The CDR3 has 15 amino acids. DNA for the CDR3: TGTGCCAGCAGCCAGACTAGCGGGAGGATGGAGACCCAGTACTTC. Encoded protein: CASSQTSGRMETQYF. Full variable domain (outside the CDR3, taken from reference TRBV28 and TRBJ2-5): DVKVTQSSRYLVKRTGEKVFLECVQDMDHENMFWYRQDPGLGLRLIYFSYDVKMKEKGDIPEGYSVSREKKERFSLILESASTNQTSMYLCASSQTSGRMETQYFGPGTRLLVL.

The gene calls are TRBV5-1 and TRBJ1-1, with D uncertain. The V gene lost 4 bases and the J gene lost 1 base, with 8 bases spanning the gap. Germline lookup yields CDR1 SGHRS and CDR2 YFSETQ. The CDR3 is made up of 13 amino acids. CDR3 in DNA: TGCGCCAGCAGCCGCGAGCCGAACACTGAAGCTTTCTTT. Translating gives CASSREPNTEAFF. Full variable domain (remainder filled in from reference TRBV5-1 and TRBJ1-1): KAGVTQTPRYLIKTRGQQVTLSCSPISGHRSVSWYQQTPGQGLQFLFEYFSETQRNKGNFPGRFSGRQFSNSRSEMNVSTLELGDSALYLCASSREPNTEAFFGQGTRLTVV.

The chain links TRBV19 to TRBJ2-2, with D possibly TRBD1 on 6 matching bases. This CDR3 is 15 amino acids long. Germline V lookup: CDR1 LNHDA, CDR2 SQIVND (reference sequence). The ends were cut back, 6 bases at V and 14 bases at J, with 25 bases in the middle. The CDR3 nucleotides read TGTGCCAGTAGCCCACTAACTTTAAAACAGGGCAAACTGTTTTTT. Translation gives CASSPLTLKQGKLFF.

There are a few counts of this clone. The chain is built from TRBV29-1 and TRBJ2-1, with 11 bases that match TRBD2. Unmatched junction bases numbered 13, after V lost 1 base and J lost 8 bases. Germline-derived CDR1 and CDR2 are SQVTM and ANQGSEA. The CDR3 spans 17 residues. The CDR3, as DNA: TGCAGCGTTGAAGGTTTCCTCACTAGCGGGAGCGAGGATGAGCAGTTCTTC. Amino acids: CSVEGFLTSGSEDEQFF.

This sequence joins TRBV30 and TRBJ2-3; 10 nucleotides align to TRBD2. CDR1 GTSNPN and CDR2 SVGIG come from the germline V gene (reference sequence). With V trimmed by 0 bases and J by 11 bases, 8 bases remained unmatched. The CDR3 sequence is 14 residues long. DNA for the CDR3: TGTGCCTGGAGTGTACGGGCTAGCGGGAGCCTGCAGTATTTT. Encoded protein: CAWSVRASGSLQYF.

The V call is TRBV7-2, the J call TRBJ2-2, with 7 bases aligning to TRBD1. Germline CDR1 and CDR2: SGHTA and FQGNSA. This CDR3 spans 15 amino acids. V trimming: 5 bases; J trimming: 6 bases; junction bases outside the gene matches: 9. CDR3: CASSATTGAAGELFF. In nucleotides, the CDR3 is TGTGCCAGCAGCGCAACCACAGGGGCGGCCGGGGAGCTGTTTTTT.

This chain connects TRBV6-5 to TRBJ2-7; 7 bases are a match to TRBD1. The germline gives CDR1 MNHEY, CDR2 SVGAGI. V dropped 4 bases and J dropped 2; count of bases not matched to a gene: 8. This CDR3 spans 15 amino acids. CDR3 coding DNA: TGTGCCAGCAGTTCCCCCCCGACAGGGACCTACGAGCAGTACTTC. This translates into CASSSPPTGTYEQYF.

This clone showed up just a few times. The CDR3 coding sequence is TGTGCCAGCAGCCCAAGACAGGGGGCAGTTAATGAAAAACTGTTTTTT. Translating it yields CASSPRQGAVNEKLFF. V gene TRBV7-8 combines with J gene TRBJ1-4, with 10 bases lining up with TRBD1. The junction had 7 bases not matched to a gene; V was cut back by 5 bases and J by 4 bases. There are 16 residues in the CDR3. The V gene's germline CDR1 is SGHVS and CDR2 FQNEAQ.

This chain links TRBV30 with TRBJ2-7; 7 positions match TRBD2. CDR3 length equals 13 residues. Germline V gives CDR1 GTSNPN, CDR2 SVGIG (reference sequence). With 3 bases clipped from V and 3 bases from J, the junction kept 5 bases outside the gene matches. DNA of the CDR3: TGTGCCTGGAGGCGAGGGGAGGGCTACGAGCAGTACTTC. It codes for CAWRRGEGYEQYF.

This clone has only a few counts. CDR3 sequence reads: CASSLGFRGPTDTQYF. The DNA of the CDR3 is TGTGCCAGCAGCTTGGGATTCCGGGGGCCCACAGATACGCAGTATTTT. The rearrangement links TRBV5-5 to TRBJ2-3, with D perhaps being TRBD1 or TRBD2 (6 bases each). CDR1 is SGHKS and CDR2 is YYEKEE in the germline V gene (reference sequence). Trimming took off 0 bases at V and 2 bases at J, with 13 bases between the two ends. This CDR3 has 16 amino acids. The complete variable domain, with remaining parts taken from reference TRBV5-5 and TRBJ2-3, reads DAGVTQSPTHLIKTRGQQVTLRCSPISGHKSVSWYQQVLGQGPQFIFQYYEKEERGRGNFPDRFSARQFPNYSSELNVNALLLGDSALYLCASSLGFRGPTDTQYFGPGTRLTVL.